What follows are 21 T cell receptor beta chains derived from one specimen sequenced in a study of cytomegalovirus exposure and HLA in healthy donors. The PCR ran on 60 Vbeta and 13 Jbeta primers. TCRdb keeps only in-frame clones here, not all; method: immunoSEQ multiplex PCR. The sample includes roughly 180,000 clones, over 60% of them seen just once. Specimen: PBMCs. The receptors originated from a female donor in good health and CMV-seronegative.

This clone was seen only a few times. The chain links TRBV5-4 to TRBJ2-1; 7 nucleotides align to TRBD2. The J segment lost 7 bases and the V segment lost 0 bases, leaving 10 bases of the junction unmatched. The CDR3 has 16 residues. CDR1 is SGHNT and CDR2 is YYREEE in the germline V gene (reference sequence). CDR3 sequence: CASSLEVPGLQNEQFF. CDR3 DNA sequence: TGTGCCAGCAGCTTGGAAGTGCCGGGACTACAAAATGAGCAGTTCTTC. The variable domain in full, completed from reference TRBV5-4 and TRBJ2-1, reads ETGVTQSPTHLIKTRGQQVTLRCSSQSGHNTVSWYQQALGQGPQFIFQYYREEENGRGNFPPRFSGLQFPNYSSELNVNALELDDSALYLCASSLEVPGLQNEQFFGPGTRLTVL.

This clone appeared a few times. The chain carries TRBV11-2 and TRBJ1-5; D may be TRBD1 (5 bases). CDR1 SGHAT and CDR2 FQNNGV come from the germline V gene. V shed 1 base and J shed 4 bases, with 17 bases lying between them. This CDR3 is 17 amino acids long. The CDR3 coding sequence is TGTGCCAGCAGCTTAGTTGCATCTTCAGGGATAAATCAGCCCCAGCATTTT. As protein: CASSLVASSGINQPQHF.

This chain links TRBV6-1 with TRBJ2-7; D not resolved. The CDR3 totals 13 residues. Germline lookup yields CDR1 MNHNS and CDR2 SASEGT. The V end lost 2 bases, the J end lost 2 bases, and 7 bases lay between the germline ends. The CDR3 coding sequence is TGTGCCAGCAGTGAAAGACAACCCTACGAGCAGTACTTC. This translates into CASSERQPYEQYF.

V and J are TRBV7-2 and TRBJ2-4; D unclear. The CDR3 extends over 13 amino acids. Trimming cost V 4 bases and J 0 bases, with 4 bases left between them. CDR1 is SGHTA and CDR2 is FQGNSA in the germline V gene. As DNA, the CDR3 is TGTGCCAGCAGCTCTCGAGCCAAAAACATTCAGTACTTC. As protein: CASSSRAKNIQYF.

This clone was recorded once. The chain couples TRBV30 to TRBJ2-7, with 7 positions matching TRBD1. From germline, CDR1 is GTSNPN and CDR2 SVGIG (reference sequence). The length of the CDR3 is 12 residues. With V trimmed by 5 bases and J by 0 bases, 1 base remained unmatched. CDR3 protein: CAWGTVSYEQYF. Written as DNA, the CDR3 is TGTGCCTGGGGGACAGTCTCCTACGAGCAGTACTTC. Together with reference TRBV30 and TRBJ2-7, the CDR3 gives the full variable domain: SQTIHQWPATLVQPVGSPLSLECTVEGTSNPNLYWYRQAAGRGLQLLFYSVGIGQISSEVPQNLSASRPQDRQFILSSKKLLLSDSGFYLCAWGTVSYEQYFGPGTRLTVT.

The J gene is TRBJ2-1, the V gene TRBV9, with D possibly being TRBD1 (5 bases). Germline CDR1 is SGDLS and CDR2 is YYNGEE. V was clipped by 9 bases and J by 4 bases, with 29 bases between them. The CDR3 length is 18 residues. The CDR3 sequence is CANPSRTVFVGVYNEQFF. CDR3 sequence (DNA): TGTGCCAACCCTAGTCGGACGGTTTTCGTAGGGGTTTACAATGAGCAGTTCTTC.

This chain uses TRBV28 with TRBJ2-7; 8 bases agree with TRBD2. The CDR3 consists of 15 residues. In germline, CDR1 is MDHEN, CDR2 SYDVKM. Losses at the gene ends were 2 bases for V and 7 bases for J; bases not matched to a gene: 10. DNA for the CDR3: TGTGCCAGCAGTTTAGTGAGTCGGGAGGGTCATGAGCAGTACTTC. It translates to CASSLVSREGHEQYF.

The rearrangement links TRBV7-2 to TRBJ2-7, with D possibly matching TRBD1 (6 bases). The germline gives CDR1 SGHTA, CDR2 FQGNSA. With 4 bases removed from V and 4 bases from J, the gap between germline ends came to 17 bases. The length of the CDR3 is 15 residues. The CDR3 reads CASSSTSTGGYEQYF. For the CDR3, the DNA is TGTGCCAGCAGCTCAACCTCGACAGGAGGATACGAGCAGTACTTC.

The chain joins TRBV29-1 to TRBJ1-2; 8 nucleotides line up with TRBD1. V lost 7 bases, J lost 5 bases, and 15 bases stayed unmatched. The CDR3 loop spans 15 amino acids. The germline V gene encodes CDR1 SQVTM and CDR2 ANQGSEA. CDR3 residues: CSAATGAGGAYGYTF. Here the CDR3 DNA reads TGCAGCGCCGCGACAGGGGCTGGGGGGGCTTATGGCTACACCTTC.

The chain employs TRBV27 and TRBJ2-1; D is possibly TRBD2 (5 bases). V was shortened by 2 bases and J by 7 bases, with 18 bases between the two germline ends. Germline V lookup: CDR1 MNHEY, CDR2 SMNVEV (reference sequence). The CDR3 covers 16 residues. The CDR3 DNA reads TGTGCCAGCAGTTTAGGTGGACTTTTAGCCCTAAATGAGCAGTTCTTC. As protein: CASSLGGLLALNEQFF.

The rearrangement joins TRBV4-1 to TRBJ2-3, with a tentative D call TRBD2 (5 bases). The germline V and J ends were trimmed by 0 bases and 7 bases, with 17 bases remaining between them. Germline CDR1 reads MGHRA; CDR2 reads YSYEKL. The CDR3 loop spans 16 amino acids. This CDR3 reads CASSQEPGLVPNTQYF. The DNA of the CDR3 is TGCGCCAGCAGCCAAGAACCGGGGTTAGTCCCGAATACGCAGTATTTT.

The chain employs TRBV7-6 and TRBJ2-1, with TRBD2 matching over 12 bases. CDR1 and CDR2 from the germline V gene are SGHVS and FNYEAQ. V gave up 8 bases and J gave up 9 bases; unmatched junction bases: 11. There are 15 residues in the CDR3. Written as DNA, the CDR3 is TGTGCCAGCGGTAAAGTCAGGACTAGCGGGGTTGAGCAGTTCTTC. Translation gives CASGKVRTSGVEQFF.

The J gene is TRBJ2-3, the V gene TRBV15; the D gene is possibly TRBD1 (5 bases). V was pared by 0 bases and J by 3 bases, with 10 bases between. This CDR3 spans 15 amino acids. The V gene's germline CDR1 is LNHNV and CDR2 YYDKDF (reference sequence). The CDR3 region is CATSREAGRTDTQYF. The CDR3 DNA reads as TGTGCCACCAGCAGAGAGGCAGGGCGGACAGATACGCAGTATTTT.

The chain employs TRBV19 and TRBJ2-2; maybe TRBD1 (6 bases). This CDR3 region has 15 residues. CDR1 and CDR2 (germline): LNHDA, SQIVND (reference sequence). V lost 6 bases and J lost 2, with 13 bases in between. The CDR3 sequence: CASSLRDINTGELFF. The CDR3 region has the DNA TGTGCCAGTAGCCTCCGGGACATTAACACCGGGGAGCTGTTTTTT.

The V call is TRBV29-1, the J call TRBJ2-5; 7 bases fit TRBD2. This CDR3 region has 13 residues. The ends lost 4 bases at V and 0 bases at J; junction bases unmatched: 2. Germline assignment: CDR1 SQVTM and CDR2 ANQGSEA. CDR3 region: CSVGGLYQETQYF. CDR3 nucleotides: TGCAGCGTTGGGGGACTATACCAAGAGACCCAGTACTTC.

CDR3 sequence reads: CASSEAKREHSYNEQFF. CDR3 DNA sequence: TGTGCCAGCAGTGAAGCGAAGCGGGAGCATTCCTACAATGAGCAGTTCTTC. This rearrangement joins TRBV6-1 to TRBJ2-1, with 8 bases lining up with TRBD2. The V gene's germline CDR1 is MNHNS and CDR2 SASEGT. V was clipped by 0 bases and J by 1 base; unmatched bases: 5. This CDR3 region has 17 residues.

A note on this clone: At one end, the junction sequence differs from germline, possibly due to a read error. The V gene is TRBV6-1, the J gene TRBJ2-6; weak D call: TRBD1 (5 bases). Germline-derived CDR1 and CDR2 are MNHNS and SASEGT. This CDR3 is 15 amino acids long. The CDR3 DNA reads TGTGCCAGCAGTGAAAAAGGGGCTGGGGCCAACGGCCTGACTTTC. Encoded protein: CASSEKGAGANGLTF.

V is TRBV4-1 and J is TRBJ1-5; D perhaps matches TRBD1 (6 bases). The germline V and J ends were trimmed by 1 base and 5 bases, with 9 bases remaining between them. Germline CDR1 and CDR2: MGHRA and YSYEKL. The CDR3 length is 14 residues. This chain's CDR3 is CASSQVSGDQPQHF. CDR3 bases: TGCGCCAGCAGCCAAGTGTCAGGGGATCAGCCCCAGCATTTT.

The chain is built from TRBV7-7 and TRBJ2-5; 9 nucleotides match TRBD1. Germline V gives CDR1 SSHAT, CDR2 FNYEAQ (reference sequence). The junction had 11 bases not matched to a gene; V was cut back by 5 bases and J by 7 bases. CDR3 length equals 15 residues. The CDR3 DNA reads TGTGCCAGCAGCCTCACAGGGGGCGATGTGTCGACCCAGTACTTC. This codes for CASSLTGGDVSTQYF.

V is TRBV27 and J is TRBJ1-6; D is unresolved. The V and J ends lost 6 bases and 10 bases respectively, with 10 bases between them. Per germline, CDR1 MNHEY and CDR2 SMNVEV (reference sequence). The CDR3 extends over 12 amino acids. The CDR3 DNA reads TGTGCCAGCAGCCTGGTCGGGTCACCCCTCCACTTT. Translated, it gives CASSLVGSPLHF.

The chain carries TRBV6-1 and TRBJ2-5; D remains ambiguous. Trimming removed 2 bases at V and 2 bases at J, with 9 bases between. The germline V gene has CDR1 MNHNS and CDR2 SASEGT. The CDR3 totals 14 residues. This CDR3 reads CASSERSIQETQYF. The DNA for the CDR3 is TGTGCCAGCAGTGAAAGGAGTATTCAAGAGACCCAGTACTTC.